The next 30 T cell receptor beta chains were all read from a single sample in a study of early T cells in non-severe SARS-CoV-2 infection. Using its own MiXCR run on the 5' RACE reads, TCRdb lists one record per CDR3 protein. The data contain 70,000 to 95,000 distinct CDR3 sequences, more than 7.5% of them singletons. The specimen sequenced was whole blood. These TCRs come from an adult who was a healthcare worker with PCR-confirmed SARS-CoV-2 infection or an uninfected control (not recorded which).

J is TRBJ2-5 and V is TRBV20-1, with D perhaps TRBD1 or TRBD2 (5 bases each). This CDR3 is built from 12 residues. V was clipped by 3 bases and J by 4 bases, with 9 bases between them. Germline loops: CDR1 DFQATT, CDR2 SNEGSKA (reference sequence). CDR3: CSASRGRETQYF. The CDR3 DNA reads as TGCAGTGCTAGCCGGGGACGAGAGACCCAGTACTTC.

This clonotype came up many times. The chain employs TRBV4-1 and TRBJ2-4, with TRBD2 identical over 13 bases. The CDR3 extends over 20 amino acids. Germline V CDR1 and CDR2: MGHRA, YSYEKL. The V segment lost 1 base and the J segment 6 bases; nucleotides outside the gene matches: 15. CDR3 in amino acids: CASSQAITSGRASVRNIQYF. CDR3 nucleotide sequence: TGCGCCAGCAGCCAAGCTATCACTAGCGGGAGGGCCAGCGTCAGAAACATTCAGTACTTC.

This clonotype was detected once. The rearrangement links TRBV9 to TRBJ2-7; 7 bases are shared with TRBD2. Germline lookup yields CDR1 SGDLS and CDR2 YYNGEE. After removal of 0 bases from V and 6 bases from J, the junction contained 6 bases not matched to a gene. CDR3 size: 14 residues. CDR3 loop: CASSVGAGASEQYF. In nucleotides, the CDR3 is TGTGCCAGCAGCGTAGGGGCGGGAGCTAGCGAGCAGTACTTC.

This clonotype was recorded at least ten times. The chain links TRBV10-3 to TRBJ2-1, with 7 bases that match TRBD2. The germline V gene has CDR1 ENHRY and CDR2 SYGVKD. This CDR3 is 15 amino acids long. The V segment lost 6 bases and the J segment 8 bases; nucleotides outside the gene matches: 13. In nucleotides, the CDR3 is TGTGCCATCAGCGTAGCGGGCGGGCTAAGCGATGAGCAGTTCTTC. This translates into CAISVAGGLSDEQFF.

J is TRBJ1-2 and V is TRBV5-1, with D perhaps matching TRBD1 (6 bases). The V end was cut by 4 bases, the J end by 7 bases, with 17 bases between. Germline-derived CDR1 and CDR2 are SGHRS and YFSETQ. CDR3 length equals 14 residues. The CDR3 is CASSPQGSLSGYTF. The CDR3, as DNA: TGCGCCAGCAGCCCACAGGGTAGCCTCAGTGGCTACACCTTC.

In its sample, this clonotype was seen many times. The chain is built from TRBV5-1 and TRBJ2-7; possibly TRBD1 for D (6 bases). The CDR3 is 15 residues long. CDR1 SGHRS and CDR2 YFSETQ come from the germline V gene. V lost 1 base and J 5 bases, leaving 16 bases between the germline ends. The CDR3 loop reads CASSLTGRGIDEQYF. CDR3 in DNA: TGCGCCAGCAGCTTGACTGGCAGGGGAATCGACGAGCAGTACTTC. Full variable domain (remainder filled in from reference TRBV5-1 and TRBJ2-7): KAGVTQTPRYLIKTRGQQVTLSCSPISGHRSVSWYQQTPGQGLQFLFEYFSETQRNKGNFPGRFSGRQFSNSRSEMNVSTLELGDSALYLCASSLTGRGIDEQYFGPGTRLTVT.

The chain links TRBV11-2 to TRBJ1-1; 9 bases line up with TRBD1. Germline assignment: CDR1 SGHAT and CDR2 FQNNGV. The CDR3 contains 13 residues. The J segment lost 4 bases and the V segment lost 4 bases, leaving 1 base of the junction unmatched. The CDR3: CASSSQGATEAFF. In DNA, the CDR3 is TGTGCCAGCAGCTCACAGGGGGCCACTGAAGCTTTCTTT.

By sample share, this clonotype is medium-sized (0.01 to 0.1%). The chain couples TRBV6-1 to TRBJ2-3, with TRBD2 matching over 7 bases. Germline V gives CDR1 MNHNS, CDR2 SASEGT. Unmatched junction bases numbered 15, after V lost 10 bases and J lost 5 bases. CDR3 length: 15 residues. The CDR3 spells CATTAPGRRGDTQYF. CDR3 DNA: TGTGCCACCACCGCACCCGGGAGGCGGGGAGATACGCAGTATTTT.

This clonotype was observed many times. This chain links TRBV30 with TRBJ2-3; 7 nucleotides line up with TRBD2. Germline-derived CDR1 and CDR2 are GTSNPN and SVGIG (reference sequence). V shed 5 bases and J 11 bases; nucleotides not matched to a gene: 10. The CDR3 extends over 12 amino acids. Written as DNA, the CDR3 is TGTGCCTGGGCTAGCGGCGCAGGTTTGCAGTATTTT. This gives the protein CAWASGAGLQYF. The complete variable domain, with remaining parts taken from reference TRBV30 and TRBJ2-3, reads SQTIHQWPATLVQPVGSPLSLECTVEGTSNPNLYWYRQAAGRGLQLLFYSVGIGQISSEVPQNLSASRPQDRQFILSSKKLLLSDSGFYLCAWASGAGLQYFGPGTRLTVL.

This clonotype has a count of ten or more. The chain combines TRBV5-5 with TRBJ2-1; D is possibly TRBD2 (6 bases). The CDR3 is 16 residues long. In germline, CDR1 is SGHKS, CDR2 YYEKEE (reference sequence). Trimming left V 0 bases short and J 0 bases short, with 10 bases between. The CDR3 DNA reads as TGTGCCAGCAGCTTGGCGGCGGGGAGCTCCTACAATGAGCAGTTCTTC. Translation: CASSLAAGSSYNEQFF. Variable domain in full (rest from reference TRBV5-5 and TRBJ2-1): DAGVTQSPTHLIKTRGQQVTLRCSPISGHKSVSWYQQVLGQGPQFIFQYYEKEERGRGNFPDRFSARQFPNYSSELNVNALLLGDSALYLCASSLAAGSSYNEQFFGPGTRLTVL.

The rearrangement links TRBV6-5 to TRBJ2-2; 9 bases agree with TRBD2. Germline V gene lookup returns CDR1 MNHEY and CDR2 SVGAGI. V was pared by 3 bases and J by 7 bases, with 12 bases of the junction left unmatched. The CDR3 runs to 17 residues. CDR3 amino acids: CASSYLLIAGVGGELFF. The CDR3 nucleotides read TGTGCCAGCAGTTATCTACTTATAGCGGGAGTGGGCGGGGAGCTGTTTTTT.

This clonotype was detected only once. The chain joins TRBV2 to TRBJ2-6; possible D gene TRBD2, 5 bases. Germline CDR1 and CDR2: SNHLY and FYNNEI. Trimming removed 2 bases from V and 4 bases from J, with 12 bases in between. The CDR3 spans 16 residues. CDR3: CASSERRRAGANVLTF. The CDR3, as DNA: TGTGCCAGCAGTGAAAGGAGGCGTGCCGGGGCCAACGTCCTGACTTTC. Together with reference TRBV2 and TRBJ2-6, the CDR3 gives the full variable domain: EPEVTQTPSHQVTQMGQEVILRCVPISNHLYFYWYRQILGQKVEFLVSFYNNEISEKSEIFDDQFSVERPDGSNFTLKIRSTKLEDSAMYFCASSERRRAGANVLTFGAGSRLTVL.

This sequence joins TRBV3-1 and TRBJ2-1; 9 bases match TRBD2. The CDR3 covers 16 residues. Trimming removed 8 bases from V and 9 bases from J; junction bases left unmatched: 17. Germline V lookup: CDR1 LGHDT, CDR2 YNNKEL (reference sequence). As DNA, the CDR3 is TGTGCCAGCGTGCCAGGAGGAGTAGCGGGGGTCGGTGAGCAGTTCTTC. Residues: CASVPGGVAGVGEQFF.

In its sample, this clonotype was seen many times. J is TRBJ2-2 and V is TRBV19; either TRBD1 or TRBD2 may supply D (5 bases each). The CDR3 extends over 13 amino acids. Trimming pared 1 base from V and 5 bases from J, leaving 5 bases between. From germline, CDR1 is LNHDA and CDR2 SQIVND (reference sequence). The CDR3 nucleotides read TGTGCCAGTAGTATAGGGGGGACCGGGGAGCTGTTTTTT. Translation: CASSIGGTGELFF. Together with reference TRBV19 and TRBJ2-2, the CDR3 gives the full variable domain: DGGITQSPKYLFRKEGQNVTLSCEQNLNHDAMYWYRQDPGQGLRLIYYSQIVNDFQKGDIAEGYSVSREKKESFPLTVTSAQKNPTAFYLCASSIGGTGELFFGEGSRLTVL.

This clonotype was seen only a few times. The chain joins TRBV9 to TRBJ1-2; 8 bases map to TRBD1. V shed 4 bases, J shed 3 bases, and the junction held 11 bases outside the gene matches. This CDR3 is 16 amino acids long. Germline values: CDR1 SGDLS, CDR2 YYNGEE. CDR3 protein: CASSLGPGQGDYGYTF. The CDR3, as DNA: TGTGCCAGCAGCCTAGGGCCCGGACAGGGCGACTATGGCTACACCTTC.

The J gene is TRBJ2-1, the V gene TRBV28; TRBD1 is a possible D gene (6 bases). V was pared by 6 bases and J by 6 bases, with 21 bases between. Per germline, CDR1 MDHEN and CDR2 SYDVKM. The CDR3 contains 16 residues. CDR3 amino acids: CASSWYRVSARNEQFF. The CDR3 nucleotides are TGTGCCAGCAGCTGGTACAGGGTCAGTGCTCGCAATGAGCAGTTCTTC.

This clonotype has a handful of counts. The genes are TRBV9 and TRBJ2-1, with 7 bases matching TRBD2. Germline CDR1 is SGDLS and CDR2 is YYNGEE. The CDR3 runs 13 residues. V was pared by 3 bases and J by 9 bases, with 6 bases of the junction left unmatched. The CDR3 is CASSAPGGGEQFF. The CDR3 region has the DNA TGTGCCAGCAGCGCCCCAGGCGGGGGTGAGCAGTTCTTC. The entire variable domain, with the rest obtained from reference TRBV9 and TRBJ2-1, is as follows: DSGVTQTPKHLITATGQRVTLRCSPRSGDLSVYWYQQSLDQGLQFLIQYYNGEERAKGNILERFSAQQFPDLHSELNLSSLELGDSALYFCASSAPGGGEQFFGPGTRLTVL.

This clonotype was detected only a few times. V and J are TRBV5-1 and TRBJ1-1; no clear D. The CDR3 runs 14 residues. Germline V gives CDR1 SGHRS, CDR2 YFSETQ. V lost 4 bases and J 3 bases, leaving 13 bases between the germline ends. CDR3 in DNA: TGCGCCAGCAGCCGGGAGGTTGAGGACACTGAAGCTTTCTTT. Translating it yields CASSREVEDTEAFF.

This clonotype was observed at least ten times. J is TRBJ2-7 and V is TRBV6-1, with 7 bases that match TRBD2. The CDR3 spans 16 residues. The ends lost 6 bases at V and 7 bases at J; junction bases unmatched: 18. Germline CDR1 MNHNS, CDR2 SASEGT. The CDR3 DNA reads TGTGCCAGCAGAGGGACGAGCAGGTCAAGGGGAGGGGAGCAGTACTTC. It codes for CASRGTSRSRGGEQYF.

The CDR3 DNA reads TGTGCCAGCAGCATAGGAACCTCCGCGGCTTTCTTT. Translating gives CASSIGTSAAFF. The J gene is TRBJ1-1, the V gene TRBV9; D gene uncertain. There are 12 residues in the CDR3. The germline gives CDR1 SGDLS, CDR2 YYNGEE. The ends were cut back, 4 bases at V and 11 bases at J, with 15 bases in the middle.

In this sample, this clonotype turned up a few times. The J gene is TRBJ2-1, the V gene TRBV7-2; 7 bases map to TRBD2. Unmatched junction bases numbered 12, after V lost 6 bases and J lost 1 base. The CDR3 has 17 residues. CDR1 is SGHTA and CDR2 is FQGNSA in the germline V gene. Here the CDR3 DNA reads TGTGCCAGCAGGGTCTTGGGAGGGCCTAGTTCCTACAATGAGCAGTTCTTC. Amino acids: CASRVLGGPSSYNEQFF.

This clonotype came up many times. The V gene is TRBV7-9, the J gene TRBJ2-1; the D gene is possibly TRBD2 (5 bases). The CDR3 has 15 amino acids. Germline V gives CDR1 SEHNR, CDR2 FQNEAQ (reference sequence). V was pared by 5 bases and J by 6 bases, with 17 bases between. The CDR3 nucleotides read TGTGCCAGCAGCAATGGACGGGATTGGAGCAATGAGCAGTTCTTC. Residues: CASSNGRDWSNEQFF.

The rearrangement uses TRBV11-2 and TRBJ1-4; D gene uncertain. The V end was cut by 4 bases, the J end by 8 bases, with 14 bases between. The germline V gene has CDR1 SGHAT and CDR2 FQNNGV. The CDR3 spans 14 residues. CDR3 nucleotide sequence: TGTGCCAGCAGCTCTTGGACTAAAGACGAAAAACTGTTTTTT. Its protein is CASSSWTKDEKLFF.

This clonotype was recorded at least ten times. V gene TRBV28 combines with J gene TRBJ2-7; D gene unclear. V was shortened by 5 bases and J by 11 bases, with 13 bases between the two germline ends. CDR3 size: 11 residues. Germline V lookup: CDR1 MDHEN, CDR2 SYDVKM. CDR3 loop: CASSAHELKYF. In DNA form, the CDR3 reads TGTGCCAGCAGTGCACACGAATTGAAGTACTTC.

This clonotype was observed at least ten times. The chain is built from TRBV29-1 and TRBJ1-4; 8 bases fit TRBD1. Trimming took 7 bases from V and 4 from J; bases not matched to a gene: 8. Germline V gene lookup returns CDR1 SQVTM and CDR2 ANQGSEA. This CDR3 is 14 amino acids long. The CDR3, as DNA: TGCAGCGCACGAGATACAGGGGGTAATGAAAAACTGTTTTTT. It encodes CSARDTGGNEKLFF.

This clonotype was seen many times. DNA for the CDR3: TGTGCCATCAGAAGCCTTCCGGGACTAGCGGGAGCAGATACGCAGTATTTT. Its translation is CAIRSLPGLAGADTQYF. The chain is built from TRBV28 and TRBJ2-3, with 14 nucleotides matching TRBD2. CDR1 is MDHEN and CDR2 is SYDVKM in the germline V gene. The CDR3 runs to 17 residues. V lost 10 bases and J lost 4; bases outside the gene matches: 13.

This clonotype has a count of ten or more. The V gene is TRBV11-2, the J gene TRBJ2-1, with 10 bases matching TRBD1. Looked up from germline, CDR1 is SGHAT and CDR2 is FQNNGV. Trimming at V came to 5 bases and at J to 2 bases, leaving 12 bases not matched to a gene. The CDR3 extends over 18 amino acids. The CDR3 DNA sequence: TGTGCCAGCAGCCAGGTGGGGCGACAGGGGGCAACCTACAATGAGCAGTTCTTC. Translating gives CASSQVGRQGATYNEQFF.

In its sample, this clonotype was seen many times. This rearrangement joins TRBV20-1 to TRBJ2-7; 9 bases line up with TRBD2. With V trimmed by 5 bases and J by 2 bases, 4 bases remained unmatched. Germline values: CDR1 DFQATT, CDR2 SNEGSKA (reference sequence). The CDR3 length is 13 residues. The CDR3 DNA reads as TGCAGTGCTCCGCGACTAGCGGCCTACGAGCAGTACTTC. This sequence encodes CSAPRLAAYEQYF.

This clonotype was detected ten times or more. J is TRBJ2-3 and V is TRBV7-9, with TRBD2 as a possible D gene (7 bases). Germline CDR1 and CDR2: SEHNR and FQNEAQ (reference sequence). Trimming cost V 5 bases and J 8 bases, with 23 bases left between them. CDR3 size: 16 residues. The CDR3 DNA reads as TGTGCCAGCAGCCTCCCATCGGGAGGTCAAGGGGGTACGCAGTATTTT. Amino acids: CASSLPSGGQGGTQYF.

There are many counts of this clonotype. The J gene is TRBJ1-1, the V gene TRBV29-1; D remains ambiguous. The germline V gene has CDR1 SQVTM and CDR2 ANQGSEA. The CDR3 extends over 12 amino acids. Trimming left V 4 bases short and J 10 bases short, with 16 bases between. CDR3 protein: CSVGWSKAGAFF. CDR3 DNA: TGCAGCGTTGGCTGGTCGAAGGCGGGAGCTTTCTTT.